This T cell receptor (beta chain) is drawn from a study of blood T cells in healthy people across ages. Using a J-beta primer mix together with a sample-barcoded 5' primer, a second PCR was run for roughly 6 to 12 cycles. The template-switch adaptor was a 5' adaptor with 12 random nucleotides. It tagged each cDNA molecule. MiXCR, applied by TCRdb to the 5' RACE reads, yields one record per CDR3 protein. The repertoire holds roughly 680,000 distinct CDR3 sequences, roughly half seen once, with roughly 12% in the top ten. As concerns this clonotype: No antigen is known for it.

Germline lookup yields CDR1 SQVTM and CDR2 ANQGSEA. CDR3 length: 14 residues. Deletions cut 1 base from V and 5 bases from J, with 14 bases between. Study results and limitations: As age increased, TCR beta diversity per million T cells fell in a roughly linear fashion. Fewer expanded clones and more diversity marked long-lived versus aged donors.

The TCR was taken from a woman over 75 in good health. The rearrangement links TRBV29-1 to TRBJ1-2; D is ambiguous. The sequenced material came from blood. The CDR3 nucleotides read TGCAGCGTTGAAGCGGGCACCACGTGGTATGGCTACACCTTC. This translates into CSVEAGTTWYGYTF.